Shown below are 23 T cell receptor beta chains from a single sample sequenced in a study of TET2 disruption in CD19-targeted CAR T cells (dated by TCRdb to the late 2010s). The receptor library was made with the immunoSEQ multiplex PCR assay. TCRdb stores this immuneACCESS table with in-frame sequences only. Part of the clones is absent; in the studies checked, under half of the shortfall reflects unresolved V genes, and no reason is known for the rest. The table for this sample shows about 30,000 clones. Around 1.9% of the sample comes from the top ten. No cognate antigen is known for these TCRs. The sample's treatment or condition label, decoded: autologous CTL019 cells: CD19 CAR with 4-1BB and CD3 zeta domains. This sample comprised CD8- CAR+ T cells sorted from cultured blood T cells, obtained for CD19 CAR T cell therapy. Taken with the paper, the label for cell subset or site translates to: CD8-negative CAR-positive T cells from the infusion product. The origin of the receptors is a man aged 65-85 years with chronic lymphocytic leukemia.

The CDR3 loop reads CASSQRTAGETQYF. The sequenced part of the CDR3 DNA is TGCGCCAGCAGCCAACGGACGGCGGGGGAGACT. The chain uses TRBV5-1 and TRBJ2-4; TRBD2 aligns across 7 bases. The missing CDR3 end, 3 residues past where the read stops, is filled in from the germline J gene. Germline V gene sequence: CDR1 SGHRS, CDR2 YFSETQ. CDR3 length equals 14 residues.

Details on this clone: The read falls 3 residues short of the CDR3 end, and the missing part is taken from the germline J gene. This chain links TRBV11-2 with TRBJ1-1, with D possibly TRBD1 on 5 matching bases. Trimming stripped 5 bases from V and 5 bases from J, with 12 bases between. This CDR3 is built from 13 residues. Germline CDR1 reads SGHAT; CDR2 reads FQNNGV. The CDR3 region is CASSQTEGTEAFF. The part of the CDR3 DNA that was read is TGTGCCAGCAGCCAGACCGAGGGGACTGAA.

Remarks on this clone: Read data end 3 residues before the CDR3 end; the end is taken from the germline J gene. This rearrangement joins TRBV9 to TRBJ2-5; 11 nucleotides agree with TRBD2. CDR1 and CDR2 (germline): SGDLS, YYNGEE. The CDR3 is made up of 16 amino acids. After removal of 5 bases from V and 0 bases from J, the junction contained 6 bases not matched to a gene. Here the CDR3 reads CASSLTSGGYQETQYF. The sequenced CDR3 bases are TGTGCCAGCAGTCTCACTAGCGGGGGTTACCAAGAGACC.

CDR3 residues: CASSSVTGLNYGQYF. CDR3 DNA, as far as it was read: TGTGCCAGCAGCTCGGTGACAGGGCTTAACTATGGT. The chain has TRBV7-3 and TRBJ2-4; 7 nucleotides match TRBD1. The read ends 3 residues shy of where the CDR3 ends; the end is completed using the germline J gene. The CDR3 contains 15 residues. CDR1 SGHTA and CDR2 FQGTGA come from the germline V gene.

Remarks on this clone: The read stops 3 residues short of the end of the CDR3; the missing end is completed from the germline J gene. The chain employs TRBV18 and TRBJ2-4; a possible D gene is TRBD1 (6 bases). The CDR3 has 13 residues. Germline CDR1 is KGHSH and CDR2 is LQKENI. The CDR3 DNA, read in part, is TGTGCCAGCTCACTTGACAGGTTCGGAGGT. Translated, it gives CASSLDRFGG. The complete CDR3 protein is CASSLDRFGGQYF.

With respect to this clone: The CDR3 end is not reached by the read, which stops 3 residues before it; the germline J gene fills it in. V usage is TRBV19 and J usage is TRBJ2-5; 8 bases agree with TRBD2. The CDR3 is 14 amino acids. CDR1 and CDR2 (germline): LNHDA, SQIVND (reference sequence). The V gene end was trimmed by 5 bases and the J gene end by 7 bases; junction bases not matched to a gene: 9. CDR3 DNA, as far as it was read: TGTGCCAGTAGTGTCACCGGGGGGGCGGGGACC. It encodes CASSVTGGAGT. The whole CDR3 protein is CASSVTGGAGTQYF.

About this clone: Read data end 3 residues before the CDR3 end; the end is taken from the germline J gene. The chain has TRBV25-1 and TRBJ1-5; D unresolved. V lost 3 bases and J 4 bases, leaving 7 bases between the germline ends. In germline, CDR1 is MGHDK, CDR2 SYGVNS. The CDR3 length is 13 residues. The covered CDR3 bases are TGTGCCAGCAGTGACGGTTTTAATCAGCCC. It yields the protein CASSDGFNQP. The entire CDR3 is CASSDGFNQPQHF.

With regard to this clone: The read is 3 residues too short to cover the CDR3 end, so that end is filled in from the germline J gene. The chain employs TRBV6-2 or TRBV6-3 and TRBJ1-5; 8 bases map to TRBD1. After removal of 6 bases from V and 2 bases from J, the junction contained 3 bases not matched to a gene. Germline values: CDR1 MNHEY, CDR2 SVGEGT. The CDR3 is 14 residues long. Incomplete CDR3 DNA: TGTGCCAGCAGAGGACAGGGTGGCAATCAGCCC. Its protein product is CASRGQGGNQP. The CDR3 in full is CASRGQGGNQPQHF.

As for this clone: The CDR3 is cut off 3 residues early in the read; its end comes from the germline J gene. The genes are TRBV9 and TRBJ2-6; TRBD1 aligns across 11 bases. The CDR3 loop spans 18 amino acids. V dropped 0 bases and J dropped 2; count of bases not matched to a gene: 4. Germline CDR1 SGDLS, CDR2 YYNGEE. The CDR3 bases that were read are TGTGCCAGCAGCGTAGGGGGACAGGGGGAGCCTGGGGCCAACGTC. This gives the protein CASSVGGQGEPGANV. The CDR3 as a whole reads CASSVGGQGEPGANVLTF.

On this clone itself: The read gets to within 3 residues of the CDR3 end, and the germline J gene fills in the rest. J is TRBJ2-7 and V is TRBV10-1; TRBD1 might be the D (6 bases). CDR3 length equals 15 residues. CDR1 and CDR2 (germline): WNHNN, SYGVQD (reference sequence). V was shortened by 3 bases and J by 6 bases, with 18 bases between the two germline ends. Here the CDR3 reads CASSESNRAESEQYF. The part of the CDR3 DNA that was read is TGCGCCAGCAGTGAATCGAACAGGGCAGAATCCGAG.

Worth noting for this clone: The sequenced fragment ends 3 residues before the CDR3 boundary, so the rest is inferred from the germline J gene. This chain links TRBV25-1 with TRBJ1-2; 11 bases are a match to TRBD1. The germline gives CDR1 MGHDK, CDR2 SYGVNS. V lost 3 bases and J lost 7; bases outside the gene matches: 10. This CDR3 is built from 16 residues. CDR3 sequence: CASSDPLGQGALGYTF. The sequenced CDR3 bases are TGTGCCAGCAGTGATCCCCTCGGACAGGGGGCTCTTGGC.

Remarks on this clone: The CDR3 end is not reached by the read, which stops 3 residues before it; the germline J gene fills it in. This rearrangement joins TRBV29-1 to TRBJ2-2, with unresolved D. Trimming left V 7 bases short and J 4 bases short, with 13 bases between. Germline V CDR1 and CDR2: SQVTM, ANQGSEA. This CDR3 is built from 13 residues. The CDR3 loop is CSAKMQVTGELFF. CDR3 bases read: TGCAGCGCTAAGATGCAGGTCACCGGGGAG.

Judged by frequency, this clone is medium-sized. The CDR3 is cut off 3 residues early in the read; its end comes from the germline J gene. The chain uses TRBV29-1 and TRBJ2-5; maybe TRBD2 (7 bases). V lost 7 bases and J 5 bases, leaving 14 bases between the germline ends. The CDR3 contains 12 residues. Germline loops: CDR1 SQVTM, CDR2 ANQGSEA. The CDR3 region is CSARGGAETQYF. The part of the CDR3 DNA that was read is TGCAGCGCCAGAGGGGGGGCGGAGACC.

In regard to this clone: The sequenced fragment ends 3 residues before the CDR3 boundary, so the rest is inferred from the germline J gene. V usage is TRBV6-1 and J usage is TRBJ1-2, with TRBD1 as a possible D gene (6 bases). This CDR3 has 15 amino acids. CDR1 is MNHNS, CDR2 SASEGT, per germline. Trimming removed 4 bases at V and 2 bases at J, with 14 bases between. The CDR3 DNA, read in part, is TGTGCCAGCAGTGGGGGCCGGGACATAAACTATGGC. As protein: CASSGGRDINYG. The whole CDR3 sequence is CASSGGRDINYGYTF.

For this clone: The read is 3 residues too short to cover the CDR3 end, so that end is filled in from the germline J gene. V and J are TRBV10-3 and TRBJ1-2; TRBD1 matches at 9 bases. This CDR3 contains 12 residues. The germline V gene encodes CDR1 ENHRY and CDR2 SYGVKD. CDR3 DNA, as far as it was read: TGTGCCATCAGTGGGACAGGGGTCGAC. It translates to CAISGTGVD. The entire CDR3 is CAISGTGVDYTF.

The sequenced CDR3 bases are TGCGCCAGCAGTGAGTCGGGACAGGGGAGGGGCACAGATACG. Translated, it gives CASSESGQGRGTDT. The whole CDR3 reads CASSESGQGRGTDTQYF. This sequence joins TRBV10-2 and TRBJ2-3, with 10 bases matching TRBD1. The read ends 3 residues early relative to the CDR3; the germline J gene fills the gap. This CDR3 region has 17 residues. Germline CDR1 and CDR2: WSHSY and SAAADI. Trimming removed 0 bases from V and 1 base from J; junction bases left unmatched: 4.

Comment on this clone: Read sequence stops 3 residues before the CDR3 end, and the germline J gene provides the missing end. The V call is TRBV20-1, the J call TRBJ2-4, with 10 bases fitting TRBD1. Germline assignment: CDR1 DFQATT and CDR2 SNEGSKA (reference sequence). This CDR3 has 15 amino acids. CDR3: CSASWEGQGTETQYF. The DNA read from the CDR3 is TGCAGTGCATCATGGGAGGGACAGGGGACGGAGACT.

On this clone itself: Read data end 3 residues before the CDR3 end; the end is taken from the germline J gene. The sample holds other DNA sequences that translate to the same CDR3. The rearrangement links TRBV20-1 to TRBJ1-2, with D perhaps TRBD1 (5 bases). The CDR3 runs to 13 residues. Germline V gives CDR1 DFQATT, CDR2 SNEGSKA (reference sequence). CDR3 loop: CSGGVGSAGGYTF. Incomplete CDR3 DNA: TGCAGTGGGGGGGTTGGCTCAGCAGGCGGT.

As to this clone: The read is 3 residues too short to cover the CDR3 end, so that end is filled in from the germline J gene. The chain couples TRBV5-5 to TRBJ1-2; possible D gene TRBD1, 5 bases. V was pared by 3 bases and J by 1 base, with 10 bases between. The CDR3 is made up of 14 amino acids. Germline V gives CDR1 SGHKS, CDR2 YYEKEE (reference sequence). CDR3 bases read: TGTGCCAGCAGCTCCGCGCAGGGTAACTATGGC. Protein: CASSSAQGNYG. The full CDR3 protein reads CASSSAQGNYGYTF.

Of note for this clone: The read falls 3 residues short of the CDR3 end, and the missing part is taken from the germline J gene. At the DNA level, this CDR3 is encoded by other sequences in the same sample as well. This chain uses TRBV5-8 with TRBJ1-2, with TRBD1 as a possible D gene (6 bases). There are 13 residues in the CDR3. Looked up from germline, CDR1 is SGHTS and CDR2 is YDEGEE. Deletions cut 0 bases from V and 4 bases from J, with 7 bases between. The sequenced CDR3 bases are TGTGCCAGCAGCTTGGTGACAGGCTATGGC. It encodes CASSLVTGYG. The entire CDR3 reads CASSLVTGYGYTF.

A remark on this clone: Read coverage stops 3 residues before the CDR3 terminus; the germline J gene supplies the remainder. The chain has TRBV20-1 and TRBJ2-4, with D unresolved. CDR3 length: 15 amino acids. The germline V gene has CDR1 DFQATT and CDR2 SNEGSKA (reference sequence). CDR3 region: CSASRPAVMKETQYF. The sequenced part of the CDR3 DNA is TGCAGTGCTAGCCGTCCCGCGGTGATGAAAGAGACT.

About this clone itself: The read ends 3 residues shy of where the CDR3 ends; the end is completed using the germline J gene. This chain connects TRBV20-1 to TRBJ2-6; possibly TRBD2 for D (6 bases). V lost 5 bases, J lost 0 bases, and 20 bases lay in between. The CDR3 consists of 18 residues. In germline, CDR1 is DFQATT, CDR2 SNEGSKA (reference sequence). Incomplete CDR3 DNA: TGCAGTGCTCTTCGAGTTCGTGCGGGGAGCTCTGGGGCCAACGTC. It specifies CSALRVRAGSSGANV. The entire CDR3 sequence reads CSALRVRAGSSGANVLTF.

Worth noting for this clone: Coverage ceases 3 residues before the CDR3 finishes, and the germline J gene fills in the end. The sample carries other DNA sequences with the same CDR3. The chain uses TRBV2 and TRBJ1-2; D remains ambiguous. CDR1 and CDR2 from the germline V gene are SNHLY and FYNNEI. This CDR3 region has 11 residues. The CDR3 region is CATGGPRGYTF. The sequenced part of the CDR3 DNA is TGTGCCACGGGTGGCCCTCGAGGT. Using reference TRBV2 and TRBJ1-2 for the parts outside the CDR3, the full variable domain is EPEVTQTPSHQVTQMGQEVILRCVPISNHLYFYWYRQILGQKVEFLVSFYNNEISEKSEIFDDQFSVERPDGSNFTLKIRSTKLEDSAMYFCATGGPRGYTFGSGTRLTVV.